This TCR beta chain was captured by sequencing in a study of cytomegalovirus exposure and HLA in healthy donors. Trimming left V 3 bases short and J 3 bases short, with 12 bases between. The CDR3 is 14 residues long. Germline-derived CDR1 and CDR2 are SEHNR and FQNEAQ (reference sequence). Primers: 60 Vbeta forward and 13 Jbeta reverse. The repertoire was sequenced with immunoSEQ multiplex PCR; TCRdb's copy has only in-frame clones and lacks some. The table includes under 200,000 clones, 80% to 90% detected once. This TCR was sampled from a man aged 18 to 29 in good health and CMV-seropositive. The sample taken for sequencing was PBMCs. The V and J genes are TRBV7-9 and TRBJ2-7; maybe TRBD1 (6 bases). CDR3 sequence reads: CASSFLGTHYEQYF. CDR3 coding DNA: TGTGCCAGCAGCTTTCTAGGGACACACTACGAGCAGTACTTC.